This entry concerns a single T cell receptor beta chain. Repertoires were generated with immunoSEQ multiplex PCR, while TCRdb's copy carries only in-frame clones and drops some. The table lists hundreds of thousands of clones, 88% of them singletons. The CDR3 has 15 residues. From germline, CDR1 is MGHRA and CDR2 YSYEKL. These data come from a study of shared T cell receptors in the human thymus. The same data also went into a second study, on human thymus T cells. Turning to that study: Thymic as well as blood repertoires seemed to favor certain V and J genes unevenly.

The sample consisted of thymocytes. The clonotype was recovered from a boy under two years old with a congenital heart defect. The chain recombines TRBV4-1 with TRBJ2-5, with TRBD2 matching over 8 bases. The J call may be incorrect, as the DNA end agrees better with TRBJ2-7. The CDR3 is CASSQDRGGGGEQYF. In nucleotides, the CDR3 is TGCGCCAGCAGCCAAGATCGGGGGGGCGGCGGCGAGCAGTACTTC.